The 25 T cell receptor beta chains reported below all come from one sample, sequenced in a study of breast tumors, draining lymph nodes, adjacent tissues. TCRdb called the multiplex PCR reads again in MiXCR, with one record for every CDR3 protein. The sample consists of around 120,000 distinct CDR3 sequences, just under 20% of them appearing once. Samples came from axillary lymph nodes draining the breast cancer. The specimen sequenced was axillary lymph node tissue. The receptors here all came from a female donor with breast cancer. Some clones in this sample may be carry-over from other donors' samples.

This clonotype was found many times. The V gene is TRBV5-5, the J gene TRBJ2-3, with no clear D. The CDR3 totals 15 residues. CDR1 and CDR2 (germline): SGHKS, YYEKEE (reference sequence). Trimming pared 2 bases from V and 0 bases from J, leaving 10 bases between. The CDR3 region is CASSFQPRSTDTQYF. CDR3 nucleotide sequence: TGTGCCAGCAGCTTCCAGCCAAGGAGCACAGATACGCAGTATTTT.

This clonotype was seen ten or more times. The chain couples TRBV15 to TRBJ2-1; the D is unclear. Germline lookup yields CDR1 LNHNV and CDR2 YYDKDF (reference sequence). Trimming removed 0 bases from V and 6 bases from J, with 9 bases in between. The length of the CDR3 is 14 residues. CDR3 DNA: TGTGCCACCAGCAGAGATCCTGGGCTCAATGAGCAGTTCTTC. This encodes CATSRDPGLNEQFF.

At least ten counts were recorded for this clonotype. The chain links TRBV10-3 to TRBJ2-1; D gene uncertain. Germline loops: CDR1 ENHRY, CDR2 SYGVKD. The V end lost 0 bases, the J end lost 0 bases, and 9 bases lay between the germline ends. This CDR3 is 16 amino acids long. The CDR3 nucleotides are TGTGCCATCAGTGAGTCTATAGCCGGCTCCTACAATGAGCAGTTCTTC. Amino acids: CAISESIAGSYNEQFF.

This clonotype showed up many times. The chain recombines TRBV28 with TRBJ2-7; 14 nucleotides match TRBD2. Germline lookup yields CDR1 MDHEN and CDR2 SYDVKM. The CDR3 has 15 residues. The V and J ends lost 6 bases and 3 bases, in that order; junction bases with no gene match: 4. The CDR3 region is CASRPTSGRVYEQYF. In nucleotides, the CDR3 is TGTGCCAGCAGGCCGACTAGCGGGAGGGTCTACGAGCAGTACTTC.

This clonotype was detected many times. The J gene is TRBJ1-6, the V gene TRBV9; TRBD1 matches 11 bases. Germline V gives CDR1 SGDLS, CDR2 YYNGEE. CDR3 length equals 15 residues. After removal of 3 bases from V and 6 bases from J, the junction contained 2 bases not matched to a gene. CDR3 protein: CASSAGTGGNSPLHF. CDR3 in DNA: TGTGCCAGCAGCGCGGGGACAGGGGGTAATTCACCCCTCCACTTT.

This clonotype was observed at least ten times. This sequence joins TRBV3-1 and TRBJ2-7, with D possibly being TRBD2 (5 bases). Germline-derived CDR1 and CDR2 are LGHDT and YNNKEL (reference sequence). The V end lost 0 bases, the J end lost 3 bases, and 9 bases lay between the germline ends. This CDR3 has 14 amino acids. This CDR3 is CASSQDLGSYEQYF. The CDR3 coding sequence is TGTGCCAGCAGCCAAGATCTTGGGAGCTACGAGCAGTACTTC.

This clonotype was seen at least ten times. V is TRBV12-3 or TRBV12-4 and J is TRBJ2-3; 8 bases align to TRBD1. The ends lost 5 bases at V and 0 bases at J; junction bases unmatched: 13. The CDR3 is 18 amino acids. CDR3 protein: CASSPYPGQADSTDTQYF. The CDR3 DNA is TGTGCCAGCAGTCCTTACCCGGGACAGGCCGATAGCACAGATACGCAGTATTTT.

This clonotype appeared many times. V usage is TRBV12-3 or TRBV12-4 and J usage is TRBJ2-5; D tentatively reads TRBD1 or TRBD2 (5 bases each). V was clipped by 5 bases and J by 5 bases, with 15 bases between them. The CDR3 runs 14 residues. For the CDR3, the DNA is TGTGCCAGCAGTAGAGTGGGGGTGGAGGAGACCCAGTACTTC. It is translated as CASSRVGVEETQYF.

This clonotype was detected only a few times. The chain carries TRBV19 and TRBJ2-2, with TRBD2 identical over 7 bases. CDR1 and CDR2 from the germline V gene are LNHDA and SQIVND (reference sequence). After removal of 3 bases from V and 4 bases from J, the junction contained 5 bases not matched to a gene. CDR3 length equals 15 residues. DNA of the CDR3: TGTGCCAGTAGTATCGGGCGGGGGTTCACCGGGGAGCTGTTTTTT. It specifies CASSIGRGFTGELFF.

This clonotype was seen at least ten times. The V and J genes are TRBV7-2 and TRBJ2-3; 11 nucleotides agree with TRBD2. Trimming removed 3 bases from V and 0 bases from J; junction bases left unmatched: 11. The germline V gene has CDR1 SGHTA and CDR2 FQGNSA. The CDR3 loop spans 19 amino acids. The CDR3, as DNA: TGTGCCAGCAGCTTCTCCGGGACTAGCGGCGCCCCGAGCACAGATACGCAGTATTTT. Translated, it gives CASSFSGTSGAPSTDTQYF.

Notes on this clonotype: This clone may be a read error of a much larger clone one base away. This sequence joins TRBV12-3 or TRBV12-4 and TRBJ1-3, with 8 bases identical to TRBD1. The CDR3 has 15 amino acids. CDR3 loop: CAGRSDRGSRNTIYF. CDR3 DNA sequence: TGTGCCGGCAGATCCGACAGGGGTTCGAGAAACACCATATATTTT.

This clonotype showed up many times. The chain recombines TRBV6-5 with TRBJ2-2, with a tentative D call TRBD1 (5 bases). Germline V gene lookup returns CDR1 MNHEY and CDR2 SVGAGI. V was pared by 10 bases and J by 3 bases, with 9 bases between. The CDR3 is made up of 12 amino acids. In DNA, the CDR3 is TGTGCCACCCGACAGTACACCGGGGAGCTGTTTTTT. Protein: CATRQYTGELFF.

Of note for this clonotype: Given a much more abundant clone one base away, this may be a read error. The DNA for the CDR3 is TGTGCCAGTAGTTTCCCTTATGGGACTAGCAATGAGCGGTTCTTC. Amino acid sequence: CASSFPYGTSNERFF. This sequence joins TRBV19 and TRBJ2-1, with 9 bases fitting TRBD2. Per the germline V gene, CDR1 is LNHDA and CDR2 is SQIVND (reference sequence). The CDR3 is 15 amino acids.

As to this clonotype: This may be a read error: a much more frequent sequence differs by one nucleotide. CDR3 DNA: TGTGCCAGCAGCTTGACTCTCCGGGCAGAAGAGGAGTACTTC. Its protein is CASSLTLRAEEEYF. The chain recombines TRBV5-4 with TRBJ2-7; D gene unclear. From germline, CDR1 is SGHNT and CDR2 YYREEE (reference sequence). V was trimmed by 1 base and J by 11 bases, leaving 19 bases between them. The CDR3 sequence is 14 residues long.

There are many counts of this clonotype. The chain recombines TRBV6-5 with TRBJ2-1; 15 nucleotides line up with TRBD2. Trimming at V came to 5 bases and at J to 0 bases, leaving 8 bases not matched to a gene. Germline CDR1 is MNHEY and CDR2 is SVGAGI. This CDR3 is 19 amino acids long. CDR3 region: CASSTRTSGGASSYNEQFF. CDR3 coding DNA: TGTGCCAGCAGTACGCGGACTAGCGGGGGGGCGAGCTCCTACAATGAGCAGTTCTTC.

At least ten counts were recorded for this clonotype. The V call is TRBV27, the J call TRBJ2-1; D is unresolved. This CDR3 comprises 11 residues. V lost 2 bases to trimming and J lost 11 bases, with 7 bases between them. CDR1 and CDR2 (germline): MNHEY, SMNVEV (reference sequence). The CDR3 sequence is CASSLGGQQFF. The CDR3 nucleotides are TGTGCCAGCAGTTTAGGCGGTCAGCAGTTCTTC.

The sample holds many counts of this clonotype. This chain joins TRBV4-1 and TRBJ1-2; D may be TRBD1 (5 bases). The CDR3 totals 14 residues. With 5 bases removed from V and 12 bases from J, the gap between germline ends came to 22 bases. Per the germline V gene, CDR1 is MGHRA and CDR2 is YSYEKL. CDR3 DNA sequence: TGCGCCAGCAGCTCCACACCTGGGCAGGGCCGAGACACCTTC. Translating gives CASSSTPGQGRDTF.

This clonotype was recorded many times. This sequence joins TRBV5-1 and TRBJ2-2; D is ambiguous. The germline gives CDR1 SGHRS, CDR2 YFSETQ. The germline V and J ends were trimmed by 3 bases and 0 bases, with 15 bases remaining between them. The CDR3 spans 17 residues. The CDR3 is CASSSPNWGTNTGELFF. The CDR3 DNA follows: TGCGCCAGCAGCTCCCCCAATTGGGGAACGAACACCGGGGAGCTGTTTTTT.

This clonotype appeared many times. This chain links TRBV6-6 with TRBJ2-3; 11 bases agree with TRBD2. Germline V gene sequence: CDR1 MNHNY, CDR2 SVGAGI (reference sequence). This CDR3 region has 16 residues. The trim removed 5 bases at V and 10 bases at J, leaving 14 bases unmatched. The CDR3 DNA sequence: TGTGCCAGCAGTGACGTAGCGGGAGGGCTTCTGGAAGCGCAGTATTTT. It specifies CASSDVAGGLLEAQYF.

This clonotype was seen repeatedly, ten times or more. The chain is built from TRBV2 and TRBJ1-2; D remains unclear. The CDR3 consists of 14 residues. V gave up 3 bases and J gave up 8 bases, with 16 bases separating them. Germline assignment: CDR1 SNHLY and CDR2 FYNNEI. This chain's CDR3 is CASSERAGLRGYTF. CDR3 sequence (DNA): TGTGCCAGCAGTGAGAGGGCGGGCCTAAGGGGCTACACCTTC.

This clonotype was seen a few times. The J gene is TRBJ2-6, the V gene TRBV3-1, with TRBD1 as a possible D gene (6 bases). Germline CDR1 LGHDT, CDR2 YNNKEL (reference sequence). Between the trimmed V and J ends, which lost 0 bases and 1 base, there was a span of 19 bases. The CDR3 contains 20 residues. The DNA of the CDR3 is TGTGCCAGCAGCCAAGATGCTACAGGGATGTGGGTGTCTGGGGCCAACGTCCTGACTTTC. Translating gives CASSQDATGMWVSGANVLTF.

This clonotype was seen more than once but under ten times. The CDR3 bases are TGTGCCAGCAGCCGCAACAGTGCAACTAATGAAAAACTGTTTTTT. This gives the protein CASSRNSATNEKLFF. The rearrangement joins TRBV28 to TRBJ1-4; D uncertain. The length of the CDR3 is 15 residues. In germline, CDR1 is MDHEN, CDR2 SYDVKM. Trimming pared 6 bases from V and 0 bases from J, leaving 11 bases between.

Ten or more counts support this clonotype. The V gene is TRBV20-1, the J gene TRBJ2-7, with 9 bases fitting TRBD2. V shed 0 bases, J shed 6 bases, and the junction held 9 bases outside the gene matches. The germline gives CDR1 DFQATT, CDR2 SNEGSKA (reference sequence). The CDR3 loop spans 15 amino acids. CDR3 loop: CSARDGGTSLSEQYF. Written as DNA, the CDR3 is TGCAGTGCTAGAGATGGCGGGACTAGCCTCTCCGAGCAGTACTTC.

With respect to this clonotype: This may arise from a read error, as a much more abundant clone is one base away. The chain is built from TRBV4-1 and TRBJ2-2; TRBD2 is a possible D gene (6 bases). There are 15 residues in the CDR3. The V gene's germline CDR1 is MGHRA and CDR2 YSYEKL. Trimming removed 0 bases at V and 10 bases at J, with 15 bases between. CDR3 region: CASSQDIGGGQELFF. The DNA for the CDR3 is TGCGCCAGCAGCCAAGATATCGGGGGTGGCCAGGAGCTGTTTTTT.

The rearrangement joins TRBV18 to TRBJ1-4, with D maybe TRBD1 (5 bases). Germline lookup yields CDR1 KGHSH and CDR2 LQKENI. There are 13 residues in the CDR3. V shed 9 bases and J shed 3 bases, with 11 bases lying between them. CDR3 sequence reads: CASIDRANEKLFF. CDR3 DNA: TGTGCCAGTATAGACAGAGCTAATGAAAAACTGTTTTTT.